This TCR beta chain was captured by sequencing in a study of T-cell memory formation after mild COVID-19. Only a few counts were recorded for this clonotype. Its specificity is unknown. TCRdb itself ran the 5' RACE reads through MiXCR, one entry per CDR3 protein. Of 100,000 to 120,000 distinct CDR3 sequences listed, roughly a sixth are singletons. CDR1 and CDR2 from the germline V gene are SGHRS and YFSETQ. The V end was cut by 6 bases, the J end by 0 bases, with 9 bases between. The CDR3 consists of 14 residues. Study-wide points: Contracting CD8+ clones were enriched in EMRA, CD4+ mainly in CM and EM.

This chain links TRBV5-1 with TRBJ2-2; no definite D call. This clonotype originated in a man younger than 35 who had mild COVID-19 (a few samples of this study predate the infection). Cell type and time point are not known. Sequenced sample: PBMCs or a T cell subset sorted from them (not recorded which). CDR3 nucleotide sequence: TGCGCCAGCAAAGACGCCCCGAACACCGGGGAGCTGTTTTTT. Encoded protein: CASKDAPNTGELFF.